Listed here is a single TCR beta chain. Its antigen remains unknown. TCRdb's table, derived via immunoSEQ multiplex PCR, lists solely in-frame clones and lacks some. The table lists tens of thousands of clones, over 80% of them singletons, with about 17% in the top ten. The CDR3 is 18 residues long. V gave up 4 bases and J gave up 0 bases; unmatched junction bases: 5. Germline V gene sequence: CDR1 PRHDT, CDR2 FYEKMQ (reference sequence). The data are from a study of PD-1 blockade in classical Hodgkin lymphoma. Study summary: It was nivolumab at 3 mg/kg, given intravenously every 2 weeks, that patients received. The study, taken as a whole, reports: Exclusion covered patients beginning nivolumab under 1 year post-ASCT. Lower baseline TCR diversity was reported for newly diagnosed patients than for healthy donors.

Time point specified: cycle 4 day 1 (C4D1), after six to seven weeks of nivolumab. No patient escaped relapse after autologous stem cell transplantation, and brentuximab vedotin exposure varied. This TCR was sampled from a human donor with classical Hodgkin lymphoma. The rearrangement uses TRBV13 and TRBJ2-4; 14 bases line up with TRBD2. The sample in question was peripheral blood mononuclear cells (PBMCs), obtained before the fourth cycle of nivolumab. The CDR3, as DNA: TGTGCCAGCAGCTCCAGACTAGCGGGAGGGCCAGCCAAAAACATTCAGTACTTC. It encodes CASSSRLAGGPAKNIQYF.